This TCR beta chain was sequenced during a study of blood T cell repertoires in COVID-19. Study overall: COVID-19 samples collected from the United States, Italy and Spain covered acute and convalescent phases. T cells, B-cell-depleted T cells, or PBMCs provided the cDNA or gDNA that served as material.

Germline trimming cut 6 bases from V and 0 bases from J; bases unmatched to any gene: 5. The CDR3 is 15 residues long. Germline values: CDR1 SNHLY, CDR2 FYNNEI. Original data processing: Researchers report that nucleated cell counts were estimated from reference gene primer amplification. Sequencing used immunoSEQ multiplex PCR; TCRdb keeps in-frame clones, though not all of them. Clone size and the V and J calls come from that table; the DNA yielded D and trimming. The table records roughly 700,000 clones, 75% to 90% of them present only once. This clone was seen once. The source of this sequence is a young woman with acute or convalescent COVID-19. Material: peripheral blood. The chain is built from TRBV2 and TRBJ2-1, with TRBD1 matching over 7 bases. The CDR3 sequence is CASRDRTDSYNEQFF. The CDR3 DNA sequence: TGTGCCAGCAGGGACAGGACAGACTCCTACAATGAGCAGTTCTTC.